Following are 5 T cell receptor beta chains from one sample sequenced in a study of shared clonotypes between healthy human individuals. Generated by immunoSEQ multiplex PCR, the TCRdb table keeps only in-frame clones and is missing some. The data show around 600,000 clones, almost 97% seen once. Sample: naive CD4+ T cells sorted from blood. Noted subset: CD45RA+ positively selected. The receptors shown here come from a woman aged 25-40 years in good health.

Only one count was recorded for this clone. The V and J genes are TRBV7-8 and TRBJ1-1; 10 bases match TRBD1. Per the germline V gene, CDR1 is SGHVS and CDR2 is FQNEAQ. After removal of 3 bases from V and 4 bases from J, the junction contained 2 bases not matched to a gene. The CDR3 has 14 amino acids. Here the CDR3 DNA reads TGTGCCAGCAGCTTTGGACAGGGGGGCACTGAAGCTTTCTTT. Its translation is CASSFGQGGTEAFF. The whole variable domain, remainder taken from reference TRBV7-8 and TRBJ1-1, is GAGVSQSPRYKVAKRGQDVALRCDPISGHVSLFWYQQALGQGPEFLTYFQNEAQLDKSGLPSDRFFAERPEGSVSTLKIQRTQQEDSAVYLCASSFGQGGTEAFFGQGTRLTVV.

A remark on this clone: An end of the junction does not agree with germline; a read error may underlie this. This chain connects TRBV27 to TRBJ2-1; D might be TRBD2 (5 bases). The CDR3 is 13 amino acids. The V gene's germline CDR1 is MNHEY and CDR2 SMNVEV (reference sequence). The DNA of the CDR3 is TGTGCCAGCAGTTTAACGGTTCAGCGAGGGCCGGTCTTC. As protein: CASSLTVQRGPVF.

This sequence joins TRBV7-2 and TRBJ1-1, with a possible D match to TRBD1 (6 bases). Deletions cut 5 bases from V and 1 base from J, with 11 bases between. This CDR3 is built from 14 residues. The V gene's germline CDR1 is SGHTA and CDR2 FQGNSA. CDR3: CASSHGQPNTEAFF. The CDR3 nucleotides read TGTGCCAGCAGCCACGGACAGCCGAACACTGAAGCTTTCTTT.

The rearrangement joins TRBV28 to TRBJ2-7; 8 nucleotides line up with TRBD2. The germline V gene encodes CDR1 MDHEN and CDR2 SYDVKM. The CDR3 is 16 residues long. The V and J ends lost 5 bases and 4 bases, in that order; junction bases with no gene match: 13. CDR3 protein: CASSALKRETGYEQYF. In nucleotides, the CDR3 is TGTGCCAGCAGTGCCCTCAAGCGGGAGACGGGGTACGAGCAGTACTTC.

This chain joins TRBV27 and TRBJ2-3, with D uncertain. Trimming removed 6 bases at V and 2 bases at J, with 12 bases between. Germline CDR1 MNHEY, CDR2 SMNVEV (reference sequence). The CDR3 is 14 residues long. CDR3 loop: CASRDHGSTDTQYF. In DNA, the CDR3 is TGTGCCAGCAGAGATCACGGTTCCACAGATACGCAGTATTTT.